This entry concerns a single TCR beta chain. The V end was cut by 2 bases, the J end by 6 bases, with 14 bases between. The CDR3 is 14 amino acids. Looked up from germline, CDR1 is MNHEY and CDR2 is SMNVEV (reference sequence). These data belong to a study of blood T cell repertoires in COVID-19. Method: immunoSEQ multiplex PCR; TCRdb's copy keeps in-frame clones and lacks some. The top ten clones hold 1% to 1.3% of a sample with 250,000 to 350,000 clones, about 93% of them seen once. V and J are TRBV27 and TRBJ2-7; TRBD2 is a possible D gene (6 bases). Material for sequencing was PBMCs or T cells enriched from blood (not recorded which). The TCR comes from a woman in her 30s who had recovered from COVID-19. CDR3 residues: CASSLTGARSEQYF. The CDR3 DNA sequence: TGTGCCAGCAGTTTAACGGGAGCTCGATCCGAGCAGTACTTC.